The rows below give T cell receptor beta chains drawn from one sample of a study of shared T cell receptors in the human thymus. Measured with immunoSEQ multiplex PCR; TCRdb has only the in-frame clones, and not every one. The sample carries some 700,000 clones, 85% to 90% recorded once. Separately, the same data were catalogued under a study of human thymus T cells.

Sequenced material: thymocytes. These receptors were taken from a boy younger than two with a congenital heart defect. Each CDR3 is given with its conserved first and last residue. D genes are given only for firm matches. Clone size is given for some rows only: seen once, a few or many times, or a class if the clone is expanded.

CDR3 protein: CSVDRGHQNTEAFF
CDR3 DNA: TGCAGCGTTGATCGGGGACATCAGAACACTGAAGCTTTCTTT
clone size: -
J gene: TRBJ1-1
D gene: -
V gene: TRBV29-1

CDR3 protein: CASSPRPYEQYF
CDR3 DNA: TGTGCCAGCAGCCCGCGTCCGTACGAGCAGTACTTC
clone size: -
J gene: TRBJ2-7
D gene: -
V gene: TRBV7-2

CDR3 protein: CASREREEIDTQYF
CDR3 DNA: TGTGCCAGCAGGGAGCGTGAGGAGATAGATACGCAGTATTTT
clone size: -
J gene: TRBJ2-3
D gene: -
V gene: TRBV25-1

CDR3 protein: CASGLQGPPPPYGYTF
CDR3 DNA: TGTGCTAGTGGTTTACAGGGGCCCCCACCCCCATATGGCTACACCTTC
clone size: -
J gene: TRBJ1-2
D gene: TRBD1
V gene: TRBV12-5

CDR3 protein: CASSSGTSGSDEQYF
CDR3 DNA: TGTGCCAGCAGTTCAGGGACTAGCGGGAGCGACGAGCAGTACTTC
clone size: -
J gene: TRBJ2-7
D gene: TRBD2
V gene: TRBV27

CDR3 protein: CASSPRTRLTDTQYF
CDR3 DNA: TGTGCCAGCAGCCCCCGGACTAGACTCACAGATACGCAGTATTTT
clone size: -
J gene: TRBJ2-3
D gene: TRBD2
V gene: TRBV9

CDR3 protein: CASSLEDRVPNTGELFF
CDR3 DNA: TGCGCCAGCAGCCTAGAAGACAGGGTCCCGAACACCGGGGAGCTGTTTTTT
clone size: -
J gene: TRBJ2-2
D gene: TRBD1
V gene: TRBV4-3

CDR3 protein: CASSHIAGGQGREQYF
CDR3 DNA: TGTGCCAGCAGCCATATTGCGGGGGGACAGGGCAGAGAGCAGTACTTC
clone size: -
J gene: TRBJ2-7
D gene: -
V gene: TRBV27

CDR3 protein: CASSSSHGRGTGELFF
CDR3 DNA: TGTGCCAGCAGCTCATCGCACGGGAGGGGCACCGGGGAGCTGTTTTTT
clone size: -
J gene: TRBJ2-2
D gene: TRBD2
V gene: TRBV7-9

CDR3 protein: CATSRGLAGGRNTQYF
CDR3 DNA: TGTGCCACCAGCAGAGGGCTAGCGGGGGGGAGAAATACGCAGTATTTT
clone size: -
J gene: TRBJ2-3
D gene: TRBD2
V gene: TRBV15

CDR3 protein: CSVEGVINTEAFF
CDR3 DNA: TGCAGCGTTGAAGGCGTGATTAACACTGAAGCTTTCTTT
clone size: -
J gene: TRBJ1-1
D gene: -
V gene: TRBV29-1

CDR3 protein: CASIKQGAGGNTIYF
CDR3 DNA: TGTGCCAGTATCAAACAGGGGGCAGGCGGAAACACCATATATTTT
clone size: few
J gene: TRBJ1-3
D gene: TRBD1
V gene: TRBV19

CDR3 protein: CASSPPSGGRNQPQHF
CDR3 DNA: TGTGCCAGCAGCCCTCCCTCGGGGGGCCGTAATCAGCCCCAGCATTTT
clone size: -
J gene: TRBJ1-5
D gene: -
V gene: TRBV28